The T cell receptor beta chain described here comes from a study of blood T cell repertoires in COVID-19. Turning to the study itself: PBMCs, B-cell-depleted T cells, or T cells provided the cDNA or gDNA that made up the material.

CDR3 length equals 16 residues. Germline trimming cut 5 bases from V and 0 bases from J; bases unmatched to any gene: 4. Germline V gene data show CDR1 as SGHTA and CDR2 as FQGNSA. In the original workflow: Nucleated cell counts were estimated from reference gene primer amplification. The data were produced by immunoSEQ multiplex PCR, yet TCRdb's version contains in-frame clones alone and is incomplete. D and trimming were read from the DNA, whereas the V and J calls and clone size are those reported in that table. The sample holds hundreds of thousands of clones; about 84% are singletons and the top ten take approximately 7.2%.

The rearrangement links TRBV7-2 to TRBJ2-1, with 10 bases lining up with TRBD2. The receptor comes from a woman older than 75 with acute or convalescent COVID-19. Material: peripheral blood. The CDR3 protein is CASSISSGSSYNEQFF. The CDR3 DNA follows: TGTGCCAGCAGCATCTCTAGCGGGAGCTCCTACAATGAGCAGTTCTTC.